This entry features one T cell receptor beta chain sequence. What it binds is unknown. Using its own MiXCR run on the RACE reads, TCRdb lists one record per CDR3 protein. The repertoire consists of 200,000 to 300,000 distinct CDR3 sequences, with roughly 8.9% occurring once and the leading ten covering roughly 2.5%. V lost 2 bases and J 6 bases, leaving 9 bases between the germline ends. Germline-derived CDR1 and CDR2 are SGHDT and YYEEEE. CDR3 size: 13 residues. This specimen comes from a study of human T cells and chemical hapten exposure. Overall study: For sensitization, 2% DPC was applied to an approximately 2 cm by approximately 2 cm patch of upper inner arm skin. Diphenylcyclopropenone was administered weekly to the scalp of patients throughout the roughly 24-week study. After 6 days, upper back 0.01% DPC patch tests were scored. Study-wide points: Those TCRs sitting above 1 in 1000 frequency stayed the same with DPC sensitization.

The time point is: pre-sensitization, week 0. Described treatment: therapeutic diphenylcyclopropenone sensitization with weekly scalp DPC. The clonotype comes from a woman aged 40 to 50 with alopecia areata. Some clones in this sample may be carry-over from other donors' samples. The specimen comprised whole blood, sampled in connection with sensitization to the hapten diphenylcyclopropenone (DPC). The gene calls are TRBV5-6 and TRBJ2-1, with D hard to call. The CDR3 loop is CASSLSVANEQFF. The CDR3 DNA reads TGTGCCAGCAGCTTAAGCGTCGCCAATGAGCAGTTCTTC.